This passage covers 2 T cell receptor beta chains from one sample sequenced in a study of graft-versus-host responses after intestinal transplantation. Assay used: immunoSEQ multiplex PCR; TCRdb lists only in-frame clones, some missing. The table lists 40,000 or so clones, over 85% of them singletons. The sample in question was PBMCs, obtained approximately 270 days after transplant. These receptors were collected from a human patient who received an intestinal transplant, so some T cells may come from the graft donor.

The gene calls are TRBV5-4 and TRBJ2-1; either TRBD1 or TRBD2 may fit D (5 bases each). V lost 2 bases and J 8 bases, leaving 17 bases between the germline ends. CDR3 length: 15 residues. Germline V gene data show CDR1 as SGHNT and CDR2 as YYREEE (reference sequence). The CDR3 loop reads CASSFWGLAADEQFF. The CDR3 DNA follows: TGTGCCAGCAGCTTCTGGGGCCTGGCAGCGGATGAGCAGTTCTTC. The full variable domain, in which reference TRBV5-4 and TRBJ2-1 provide the parts outside the CDR3, is ETGVTQSPTHLIKTRGQQVTLRCSSQSGHNTVSWYQQALGQGPQFIFQYYREEENGRGNFPPRFSGLQFPNYSSELNVNALELDDSALYLCASSFWGLAADEQFFGPGTRLTVL.

The chain employs TRBV29-1 and TRBJ1-4; D gene unclear. With 3 bases removed from V and 5 bases from J, the gap between germline ends came to 7 bases. Germline V gene sequence: CDR1 SQVTM, CDR2 ANQGSEA. CDR3 length equals 12 residues. CDR3 coding DNA: TGCAGCGTTGAGGGAGGGAATGAAAAACTGTTTTTT. Amino acid sequence: CSVEGGNEKLFF. Full variable domain (missing parts from reference TRBV29-1 and TRBJ1-4): SAVISQKPSRDICQRGTSLTIQCQVDSQVTMMFWYRQQPGQSLTLIATANQGSEATYESGFVIDKFPISRPNLTFSTLTVSNMSPEDSSIYLCSVEGGNEKLFFGSGTQLSVL.